The 8 T cell receptor beta chains in this list originate from one sample, sequenced in a study of blood T cell repertoires in COVID-19. Sequenced by immunoSEQ multiplex PCR; TCRdb stores in-frame clones only, minus some. Here the sample spans approximately 290,000 clones, 75% to 95% being singletons. The specimen was PBMCs or T cells enriched from blood (not recorded which). Receptors originate from a woman aged 25 to 39 who had recovered from COVID-19.

Of note for this clone: Its ends do not fully match the called genes, so a read error is possible. The chain combines TRBV7-7 with TRBJ1-1; D is undetermined. From germline, CDR1 is SSHAT and CDR2 FNYEAQ (reference sequence). The CDR3 contains 13 residues. CDR3 in amino acids: CASSLDQNTEAFF. In nucleotides, the CDR3 is TGTGCTAGCAGCTTAGATCAAAACACTGAAGCTTTCTTT.

The count of this clone is one. The chain recombines TRBV29-1 with TRBJ1-2; TRBD1 matches at 8 bases. This CDR3 comprises 11 residues. Germline loops: CDR1 SQVTM, CDR2 ANQGSEA. V was pared by 7 bases and J by 6 bases, with 4 bases of the junction left unmatched. The CDR3 DNA is TGCAGCGGACGGACAGGGAATGGCTACACCTTC. Protein: CSGRTGNGYTF.

The gene calls are TRBV28 and TRBJ1-2; 7 bases map to TRBD1. CDR3 size: 15 residues. V gave up 5 bases and J gave up 5 bases; unmatched junction bases: 11. Germline V CDR1 and CDR2: MDHEN, SYDVKM. The DNA of the CDR3 is TGTGCCAGCAGTCGACCGGGACAGTTGTGGTATGGCTACACCTTC. Residues: CASSRPGQLWYGYTF.

This clone was recorded once. The rearrangement uses TRBV4-1 and TRBJ2-3, with D maybe TRBD2 (7 bases). V lost 4 bases and J 5 bases, leaving 16 bases between the germline ends. This CDR3 contains 15 residues. Germline values: CDR1 MGHRA, CDR2 YSYEKL. CDR3 amino acids: CASSPLGGAGDTQYF. The CDR3 DNA sequence: TGCGCCAGCAGCCCATTGGGGGGGGCTGGAGATACGCAGTATTTT.

This clone was seen only a few times. The chain uses TRBV28 and TRBJ2-2; 15 bases map to TRBD2. Trimming removed 7 bases from V and 7 bases from J; junction bases left unmatched: 7. CDR3 length: 16 residues. Germline V gene sequence: CDR1 MDHEN, CDR2 SYDVKM. CDR3 sequence reads: CASTLGLAGGLGELFF. The CDR3 coding sequence is TGTGCCAGCACCCTCGGACTAGCGGGAGGGCTCGGGGAGCTGTTTTTT.

V is TRBV5-8 and J is TRBJ1-5; 8 bases match TRBD1. The CDR3 length is 16 residues. The germline CDR1 and CDR2 sequences are SGHTS and YDEGEE. Trimming at V came to 3 bases and at J to 2 bases, leaving 7 bases not matched to a gene. The CDR3 bases are TGTGCCAGCAGCTCCCAGGACAGGGTCGGCAATCAGCCCCAGCATTTT. Translation: CASSSQDRVGNQPQHF.

The chain combines TRBV6-2 or TRBV6-3 with TRBJ1-5, with 8 bases matching TRBD1. Germline CDR1 and CDR2: MNHEY and SVGEGT. The CDR3 contains 13 residues. V was clipped by 5 bases and J by 6 bases; unmatched bases: 3. The CDR3 loop is CASSPTGAQPQHF. As DNA, the CDR3 is TGTGCCAGCAGTCCGACAGGGGCTCAGCCCCAGCATTTT.

The rearrangement joins TRBV5-1 to TRBJ2-5; 9 bases agree with TRBD1. The germline V gene encodes CDR1 SGHRS and CDR2 YFSETQ. The CDR3 sequence is 15 residues long. Trimming removed 4 bases from V and 5 bases from J; junction bases left unmatched: 9. CDR3 in DNA: TGCGCCAGCAGCATTTCCGGGACAGGGAGCGAGACCCAGTACTTC. Amino acids: CASSISGTGSETQYF.